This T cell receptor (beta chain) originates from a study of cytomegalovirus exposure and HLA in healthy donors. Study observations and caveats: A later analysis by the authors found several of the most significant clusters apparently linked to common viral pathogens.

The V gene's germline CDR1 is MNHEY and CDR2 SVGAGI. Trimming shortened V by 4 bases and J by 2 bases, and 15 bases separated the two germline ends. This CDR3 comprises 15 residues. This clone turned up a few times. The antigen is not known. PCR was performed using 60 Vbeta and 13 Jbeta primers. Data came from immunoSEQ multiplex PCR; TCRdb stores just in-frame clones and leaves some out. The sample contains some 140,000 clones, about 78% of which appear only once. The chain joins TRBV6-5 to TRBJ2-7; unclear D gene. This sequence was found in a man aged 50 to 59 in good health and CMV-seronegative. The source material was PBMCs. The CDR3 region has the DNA TGTGCCAGCAGTTCCGGATTCACAGTAACCTACGAGCAGTACTTC. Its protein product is CASSSGFTVTYEQYF.